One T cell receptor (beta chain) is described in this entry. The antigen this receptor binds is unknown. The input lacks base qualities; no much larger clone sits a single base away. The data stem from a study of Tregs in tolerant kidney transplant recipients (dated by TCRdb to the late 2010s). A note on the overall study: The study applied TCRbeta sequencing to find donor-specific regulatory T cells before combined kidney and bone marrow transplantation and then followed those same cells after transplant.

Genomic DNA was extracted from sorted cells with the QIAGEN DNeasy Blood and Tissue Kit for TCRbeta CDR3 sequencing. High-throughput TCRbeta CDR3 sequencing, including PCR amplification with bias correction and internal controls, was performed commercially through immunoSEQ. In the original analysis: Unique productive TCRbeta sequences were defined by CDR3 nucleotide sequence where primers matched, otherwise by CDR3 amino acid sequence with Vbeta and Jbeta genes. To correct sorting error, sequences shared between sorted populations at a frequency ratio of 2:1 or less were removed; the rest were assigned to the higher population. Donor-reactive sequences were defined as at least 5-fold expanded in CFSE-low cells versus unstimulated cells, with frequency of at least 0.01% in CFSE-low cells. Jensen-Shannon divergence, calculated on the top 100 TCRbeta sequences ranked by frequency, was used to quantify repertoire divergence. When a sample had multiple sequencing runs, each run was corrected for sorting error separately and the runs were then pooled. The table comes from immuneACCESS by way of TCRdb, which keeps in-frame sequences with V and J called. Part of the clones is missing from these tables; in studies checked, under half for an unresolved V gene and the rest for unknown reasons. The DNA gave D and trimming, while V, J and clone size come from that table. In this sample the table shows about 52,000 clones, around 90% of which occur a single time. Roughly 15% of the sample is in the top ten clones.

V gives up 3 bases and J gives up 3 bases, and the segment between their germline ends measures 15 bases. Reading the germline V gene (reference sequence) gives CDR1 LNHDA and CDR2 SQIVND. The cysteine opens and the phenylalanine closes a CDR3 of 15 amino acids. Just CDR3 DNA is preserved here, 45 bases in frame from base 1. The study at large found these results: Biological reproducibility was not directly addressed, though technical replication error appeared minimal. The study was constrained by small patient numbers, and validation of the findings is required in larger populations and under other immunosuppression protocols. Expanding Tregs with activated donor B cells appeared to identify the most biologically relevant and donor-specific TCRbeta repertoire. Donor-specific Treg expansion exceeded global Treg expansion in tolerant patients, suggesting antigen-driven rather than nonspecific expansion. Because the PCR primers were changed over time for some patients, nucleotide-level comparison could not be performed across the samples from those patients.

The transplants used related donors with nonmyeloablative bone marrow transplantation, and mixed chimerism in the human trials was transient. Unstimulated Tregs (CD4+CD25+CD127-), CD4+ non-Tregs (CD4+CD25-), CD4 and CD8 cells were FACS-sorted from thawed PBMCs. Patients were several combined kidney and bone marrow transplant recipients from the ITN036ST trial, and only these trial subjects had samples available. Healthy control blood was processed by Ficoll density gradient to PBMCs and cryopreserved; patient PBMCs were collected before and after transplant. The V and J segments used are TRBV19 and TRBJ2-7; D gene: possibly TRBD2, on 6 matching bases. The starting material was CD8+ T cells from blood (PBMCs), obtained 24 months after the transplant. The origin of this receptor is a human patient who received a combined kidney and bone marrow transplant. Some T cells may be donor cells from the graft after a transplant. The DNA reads TGTGCCAGTAGTATCGGTAGCGGCCGCCTCTACGAGCAGTACTTC. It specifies CASSIGSGRLYEQYF.